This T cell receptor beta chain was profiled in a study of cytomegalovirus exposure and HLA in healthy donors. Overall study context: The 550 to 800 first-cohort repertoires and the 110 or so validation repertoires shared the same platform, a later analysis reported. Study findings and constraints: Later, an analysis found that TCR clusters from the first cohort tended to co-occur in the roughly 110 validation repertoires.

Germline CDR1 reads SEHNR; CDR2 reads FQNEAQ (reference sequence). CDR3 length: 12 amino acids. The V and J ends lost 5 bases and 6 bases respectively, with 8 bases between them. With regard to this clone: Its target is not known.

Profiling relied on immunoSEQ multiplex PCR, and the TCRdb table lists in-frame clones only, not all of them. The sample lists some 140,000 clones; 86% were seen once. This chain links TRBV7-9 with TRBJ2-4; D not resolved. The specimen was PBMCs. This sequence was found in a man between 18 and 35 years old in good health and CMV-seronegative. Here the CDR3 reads CASSQTVNIQYF. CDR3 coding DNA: TGTGCCAGCAGCCAAACGGTAAACATTCAGTACTTC.